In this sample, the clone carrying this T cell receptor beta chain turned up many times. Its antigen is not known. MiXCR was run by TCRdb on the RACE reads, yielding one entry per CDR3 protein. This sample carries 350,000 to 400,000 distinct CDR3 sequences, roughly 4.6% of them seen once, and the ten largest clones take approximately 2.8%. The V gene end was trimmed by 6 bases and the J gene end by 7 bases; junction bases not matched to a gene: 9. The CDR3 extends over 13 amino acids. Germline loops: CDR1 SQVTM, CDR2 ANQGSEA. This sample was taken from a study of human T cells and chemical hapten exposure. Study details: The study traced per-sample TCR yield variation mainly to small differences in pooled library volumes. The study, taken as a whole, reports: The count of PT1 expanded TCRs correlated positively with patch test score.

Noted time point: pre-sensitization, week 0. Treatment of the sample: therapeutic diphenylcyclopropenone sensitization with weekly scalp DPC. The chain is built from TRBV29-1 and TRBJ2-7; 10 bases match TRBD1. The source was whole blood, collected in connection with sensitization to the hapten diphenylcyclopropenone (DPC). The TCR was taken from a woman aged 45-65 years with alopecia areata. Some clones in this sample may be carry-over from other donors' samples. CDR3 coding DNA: TGCAGCGTCGACGGGACAGGGGCCGGGGAGCAGTACTTC. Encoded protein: CSVDGTGAGEQYF.